This passage covers 15 T cell receptor beta chains from one sample sequenced in a study. TCRdb called the 5' RACE reads again in MiXCR, with one record for every CDR3 protein. The sample has 45,000 to 55,000 distinct CDR3 sequences, about 25% seen once. Sample: tumor-infiltrating naive CD4+ T cells sorted from the breast tumor. Documented subset: naive CD4+ T cells, CD4+CD45RA+CD25-. These receptors were obtained from a female donor with breast cancer.

This clonotype was detected many times. The chain has TRBV7-3 and TRBJ1-4; D gene uncertain. The CDR3 totals 13 residues. Trimming removed 8 bases at V and 0 bases at J, with 7 bases between. Germline V gene lookup returns CDR1 SGHTA and CDR2 FQGTGA. CDR3 residues: CASWQATNEKLFF. The DNA of the CDR3 is TGTGCCAGCTGGCAGGCAACTAATGAAAAACTGTTTTTT.

This clonotype showed up just once. The chain couples TRBV5-1 to TRBJ1-5; D unresolved. This CDR3 is 11 amino acids long. V lost 2 bases and J 9 bases, leaving 6 bases between the germline ends. In germline, CDR1 is SGHRS, CDR2 YFSETQ. CDR3 coding DNA: TGCGCCAGCAGCTTTAGGCGGCCCCAGCATTTT. The encoded protein is CASSFRRPQHF.

V usage is TRBV7-2 and J usage is TRBJ2-1, with D unresolved. Germline CDR1 reads SGHTA; CDR2 reads FQGNSA. This CDR3 contains 15 residues. V lost 2 bases, J lost 2 bases, and 10 bases lay in between. The CDR3 sequence is CASSLSFQPYNEQFF. The CDR3 DNA follows: TGTGCCAGCAGCTTATCTTTCCAGCCCTACAATGAGCAGTTCTTC.

This clonotype appeared many times. CDR3 in DNA: TGCGCCAGCAGCTTGGCTAATAGAGGTGATGAAGCTTTCTTT. Residues: CASSLANRGDEAFF. V is TRBV5-1 and J is TRBJ1-1; D unclear. Germline V CDR1 and CDR2: SGHRS, YFSETQ. The V end lost 0 bases, the J end lost 7 bases, and 13 bases lay between the germline ends. The CDR3 is 14 residues long. The entire variable domain, with the rest obtained from reference TRBV5-1 and TRBJ1-1, is as follows: KAGVTQTPRYLIKTRGQQVTLSCSPISGHRSVSWYQQTPGQGLQFLFEYFSETQRNKGNFPGRFSGRQFSNSRSEMNVSTLELGDSALYLCASSLANRGDEAFFGQGTRLTVV.

A word on this clonotype: A much larger clone lies a single base off, so this may be a read error. The chain uses TRBV7-2 and TRBJ2-6, with D possibly being TRBD1 (5 bases). Germline-derived CDR1 and CDR2 are SGHTA and FQGNSA. The CDR3 runs to 16 residues. CDR3 coding DNA: TGTGCCAGCAGCTTAGGTTGGGGATCTGGGGCCAACATCCTGACTTTC. Its protein product is CASSLGWGSGANILTF.

Regarding this clonotype: The junction differs from germline at one of its ends, possibly a read error. The rearrangement links TRBV4-2 to TRBJ2-3, with 7 bases identical to TRBD2. CDR3 length: 14 residues. Germline V gene sequence: CDR1 LGHNA, CDR2 YNFKEQ. CDR3 nucleotide sequence: TGTGCCAGCAGCCTTCAGACTAGCACAGATACGCAGTATTTC. Amino acid sequence: CASSLQTSTDTQYF.

This clonotype occurred a few times. The V and J genes are TRBV6-1 and TRBJ2-6; D possibly corresponds to TRBD1 (6 bases). Trimming pared 1 base from V and 1 base from J, leaving 14 bases between. This CDR3 region has 18 residues. CDR1 MNHNS and CDR2 SASEGT come from the germline V gene. The CDR3 is CASSEVQGLTSGANVLTF. CDR3 DNA sequence: TGTGCCAGCAGTGAAGTTCAGGGGCTAACATCTGGGGCCAACGTCCTGACTTTC.

This clonotype was recorded many times. V gene TRBV24-1 combines with J gene TRBJ2-7; maybe TRBD1 (5 bases). V lost 2 bases and J lost 6, with 16 bases in between. CDR1 and CDR2 (germline): KGHDR, SFDVKD. The CDR3 is 15 residues long. CDR3 bases: TGTGCCACCAGTGATTCCTCGACAGTTGGGCGCGAGCAGTACTTC. Its protein is CATSDSSTVGREQYF.

This chain joins TRBV12-3 or TRBV12-4 and TRBJ2-6; unclear D gene. Trimming stripped 10 bases from V and 3 bases from J, with 10 bases between. This CDR3 region has 13 residues. The CDR3 loop reads CANKESGANVLTF. CDR3 DNA sequence: TGTGCCAACAAGGAAAGTGGGGCCAACGTCCTGACTTTC.

A remark on this clonotype: Germline is not matched at one junction end, which may reflect a read error. This chain connects TRBV6-5 to TRBJ2-7; 11 bases are shared with TRBD2. The CDR3 runs to 16 residues. Germline V gene data show CDR1 as MNHEY and CDR2 as SVGAGI. The CDR3 nucleotides are TGTGCCAGCAGTTACTCGACTAGCGGGGTTTCCTACGAGCAGTGCTTC. As protein: CASSYSTSGVSYEQCF.

This clonotype was recorded once. At one of its ends the junction is not consistent with the germline gene, which may arise from a read error. The rearrangement joins TRBV15 to TRBJ2-1, with D possibly matching TRBD1 (6 bases). The CDR3 is made up of 14 amino acids. Germline lookup yields CDR1 LNHNV and CDR2 YYDKDF (reference sequence). The chain's CDR3 is CATSRDPQGDRRIF. In nucleotides, the CDR3 is TGTGCCACCAGCAGAGATCCACAGGGCGACCGCAGGATCTTC.

This clonotype appeared a few times. V and J are TRBV12-3 or TRBV12-4 and TRBJ1-5; no definite D call. V lost 5 bases and J lost 0, with 8 bases in between. The CDR3 extends over 14 amino acids. CDR3 coding DNA: TGTGCCAGCAGTCCCCAATATAGCAATCAGCCCCAGCATTTT. Its translation is CASSPQYSNQPQHF.

There are a few counts of this clonotype. The chain uses TRBV5-1 and TRBJ1-1; perhaps TRBD1 as D (5 bases). The germline gives CDR1 SGHRS, CDR2 YFSETQ. This CDR3 region has 15 residues. Between the trimmed V and J ends, which lost 7 bases and 3 bases, there was a span of 19 bases. In nucleotides, the CDR3 is TGCGCCAGCTCCTATCAAGAGGCGGGGGACACTGAAGCTTTCTTT. Protein product: CASSYQEAGDTEAFF.

This clonotype has ten or more counts. This rearrangement joins TRBV7-2 to TRBJ2-5, with 13 positions matching TRBD2. V was pared by 1 base and J by 4 bases, with 9 bases of the junction left unmatched. CDR3 size: 18 residues. The V gene's germline CDR1 is SGHTA and CDR2 FQGNSA. The CDR3 sequence: CASSLVSTSGGARETQYF. The CDR3, as DNA: TGTGCCAGCAGCTTAGTAAGCACTAGCGGGGGGGCCCGAGAGACCCAGTACTTC. Together with reference TRBV7-2 and TRBJ2-5, the CDR3 gives the full variable domain: GAGVSQSPSNKVTEKGKDVELRCDPISGHTALYWYRQSLGQGLEFLIYFQGNSAPDKSGLPSDRFSAERTGGSVSTLTIQRTQQEDSAVYLCASSLVSTSGGARETQYFGPGTRLLVL.

This chain links TRBV4-1 with TRBJ1-2; unclear D gene. The V gene's germline CDR1 is MGHRA and CDR2 YSYEKL. Trimming pared 3 bases from V and 4 bases from J, leaving 15 bases between. This CDR3 is 15 amino acids long. The CDR3 loop reads CASSHLTTGIYGYTF. For the CDR3, the DNA is TGCGCCAGCAGCCATTTGACGACGGGGATCTATGGCTACACCTTC.